These T cell receptor beta chains were read from a single sample in a study of OX40 agonist ivuxolimab in advanced cancers. TCRdb's copy holds only in-frame clones and misses some; the assay was immunoSEQ multiplex PCR. Of some 51,000 clones in the sample, roughly 80% were seen once. The input for sequencing was CD4+ or CD8+ T cells sorted from blood, taken in a trial of the OX40 agonist ivuxolimab. These receptors were collected from an adult with an advanced solid tumor such as melanoma, head and neck, liver or kidney cancer. The CDR3 runs from the conserved cysteine through the conserved F or W. D genes are given only for firm matches. Only some rows state a clone size, as once, few, many or a class for expanded clones.

J: TRBJ1-5; D: TRBD1; V: TRBV6-5; size: NA; CDR3: CASSPYRGNQPQHF; DNA: TGTGCCAGCAGTCCCTACAGGGGAAATCAGCCCCAGCATTTT
J: TRBJ1-2; D: NA; V: TRBV11-1; size: NA; CDR3: CASSLSDTRYGYTF; DNA: TGTGCCAGCAGCCTATCGGACACGCGCTATGGCTACACCTTC
J: TRBJ2-7; D: TRBD1; V: TRBV5-1; size: NA; CDR3: CASSLGTGGIYEQYF; DNA: TGCGCCAGCAGCTTGGGGACAGGGGGCATCTACGAGCAGTACTTC
J: TRBJ2-4; D: NA; V: TRBV7-3; size: NA; CDR3: CASSLTGTGVQYF; DNA: TGTGCCAGCAGCTTAACCGGCACCGGCGTTCAGTACTTC
J: TRBJ2-3; D: NA; V: TRBV2; size: NA; CDR3: CASSEGSDTQYF; DNA: TGTGCCAGCAGTGAAGGGTCAGATACGCAGTATTTT
J: TRBJ1-2; D: NA; V: TRBV7-9; size: NA; CDR3: CASTEVVNYGYTF; DNA: TGTGCCAGCACTGAAGTAGTTAACTATGGCTACACCTTC
J: TRBJ2-1; D: NA; V: TRBV5-6; size: NA; CDR3: CASNPVGRTKDREQFF; DNA: TGTGCCAGCAACCCGGTCGGGCGGACTAAAGATCGTGAGCAGTTCTTC
J: TRBJ1-1; D: NA; V: TRBV19; size: once; CDR3: CASSIAGRHTEAFF; DNA: TGTGCCAGTAGTATCGCAGGTAGGCACACTGAAGCTTTCTTT
J: TRBJ2-7; D: NA; V: TRBV28; size: NA; CDR3: CASSPGSLNSYEQYF; DNA: TGTGCCAGCAGCCCCGGGTCTTTAAACTCCTACGAGCAGTACTTC
J: TRBJ2-5; D: NA; V: TRBV7-9; size: NA; CDR3: CASSLAPWNQETQYF; DNA: TGTGCCAGCAGCTTAGCGCCCTGGAACCAAGAGACCCAGTACTTC
J: TRBJ2-4; D: TRBD2; V: TRBV29-1; size: NA; CDR3: CSVAPAGDGIQYF; DNA: TGCAGCGTCGCCCCAGCGGGAGATGGCATTCAGTACTTC
J: TRBJ2-3; D: NA; V: TRBV19; size: NA; CDR3: CASSIGSTGEGTDTQYF; DNA: TGTGCCAGTAGTATAGGAAGCACGGGGGAAGGCACAGATACGCAGTATTTT
J: TRBJ2-7; D: TRBD2; V: TRBV6-1; size: NA; CDR3: CASSSTGTSKYF; DNA: TGTGCCAGCAGTTCGACCGGGACTAGCAAATACTTC
J: TRBJ2-7; D: TRBD2; V: TRBV27; size: few; CDR3: CASSLMASGMNEQYF; DNA: TGTGCCAGCAGTTTAATGGCTAGCGGGATGAACGAGCAGTACTTC
J: TRBJ2-7; D: NA; V: TRBV7-2; size: NA; CDR3: CASRFDMGAYEQYF; DNA: TGTGCCAGCAGGTTCGATATGGGGGCTTACGAGCAGTACTTC
J: TRBJ1-5; D: NA; V: TRBV5-4; size: NA; CDR3: CASSLETGPPHF; DNA: TGTGCCAGCAGCTTGGAAACAGGTCCTCCGCATTTT
J: TRBJ2-1; D: TRBD2; V: TRBV7-6; size: NA; CDR3: CASSSGLAGQEQFF; DNA: TGTGCCAGCAGCTCGGGACTAGCGGGACAGGAGCAGTTCTTC
J: TRBJ2-6; D: NA; V: TRBV27; size: NA; CDR3: CASSPRWGSGANVLTF; DNA: TGTGCCAGCAGTCCCCGTTGGGGTTCTGGGGCCAACGTCCTGACTTTC
J: TRBJ1-5; D: NA; V: TRBV9; size: NA; CDR3: CASSATGRDQPQHF; DNA: TGTGCCAGCAGCGCGACAGGCCGGGACCAGCCCCAGCATTTT
J: TRBJ2-1; D: TRBD2; V: TRBV5-1; size: few; CDR3: CASSLQLAGDEQFF; DNA: TGCGCCAGCAGCTTGCAACTAGCGGGGGATGAGCAGTTCTTC
J: TRBJ2-2; D: NA; V: TRBV6-6; size: NA; CDR3: CASRGGVNTGELFF; DNA: TGTGCCAGCAGGGGCGGGGTGAACACCGGGGAGCTGTTTTTT
J: TRBJ2-7; D: NA; V: TRBV27; size: once; CDR3: CASSFSDGYEQYF; DNA: TGTGCCAGCAGTTTTTCAGATGGGTACGAGCAGTACTTC
J: TRBJ2-2; D: TRBD2; V: TRBV5-1; size: NA; CDR3: CASSLYRLAGDGTGELFF; DNA: TGCGCCAGCAGCCTATACAGACTAGCGGGGGACGGCACCGGGGAGCTGTTTTTT
J: TRBJ1-5; D: NA; V: TRBV4-2; size: NA; CDR3: CASSQDPGVQPQHF; DNA: TGTGCCAGCAGCCAAGATCCAGGGGTTCAGCCCCAGCATTTT
J: TRBJ1-2; D: NA; V: TRBV7-2; size: NA; CDR3: CASSLGDPGNGYTF; DNA: TGTGCCAGCAGCTTAGGGGATCCCGGTAATGGCTACACCTTC
J: TRBJ1-2; D: NA; V: TRBV11-2; size: NA; CDR3: CASRKAPGRNYGYTF; DNA: TGTGCCAGCAGAAAAGCCCCGGGGAGAAACTATGGCTACACCTTC
J: TRBJ2-3; D: TRBD1; V: TRBV28; size: NA; CDR3: CASSLTGQGTDTQYF; DNA: TGTGCCAGCAGTTTAACCGGACAGGGGACAGATACGCAGTATTTT
J: TRBJ2-5; D: TRBD1; V: TRBV10-3; size: NA; CDR3: CAISESGQGQETQYF; DNA: TGTGCCATCAGTGAGTCGGGACAGGGACAAGAGACCCAGTACTTC
J: TRBJ2-7; D: NA; V: TRBV19; size: few; CDR3: CASSMASGPLSF; DNA: TGTGCCAGTAGTATGGCCAGCGGGCCCCTAAGCTTC
J: TRBJ2-7; D: NA; V: TRBV4-1; size: NA; CDR3: CASSLGESSYEQYF; DNA: TGCGCCAGCAGCCTTGGTGAATCTTCCTACGAGCAGTACTTC
J: TRBJ2-1; D: NA; V: TRBV4-1; size: NA; CDR3: CASSQEESTEQFF; DNA: TGCGCCAGCAGCCAAGAAGAATCAACCGAGCAGTTCTTC
J: TRBJ2-4; D: NA; V: TRBV27; size: once; CDR3: CASSSAGLGKNIQYF; DNA: TGTGCCAGCAGTTCTGCCGGCCTAGGCAAAAACATTCAGTACTTC
J: TRBJ2-1; D: TRBD1; V: TRBV11-2; size: NA; CDR3: CATKLGQGSGEQFF; DNA: TGTGCCACCAAGCTGGGACAGGGGAGCGGAGAGCAGTTCTTC
J: TRBJ2-5; D: NA; V: TRBV6-6; size: once; CDR3: CASTRSRGSLETQYF; DNA: TGTGCCAGCACCCGGTCCCGAGGCTCCTTGGAGACCCAGTACTTC
J: TRBJ1-5; D: TRBD1; V: TRBV15; size: once; CDR3: CATSRGQGANQPQHF; DNA: TGTGCCACCAGCAGGGGACAGGGGGCGAATCAGCCCCAGCATTTT
J: TRBJ1-1; D: NA; V: TRBV6-1; size: NA; CDR3: CASSEMGAAEAFF; DNA: TGTGCCAGCAGTGAAATGGGGGCCGCTGAAGCTTTCTTT
J: TRBJ2-3; D: NA; V: TRBV11-3; size: once; CDR3: CASSPGFSTDTQYF; DNA: TGTGCCAGCAGCCCAGGGTTTAGCACAGATACGCAGTATTTT
J: TRBJ2-3; D: TRBD1; V: TRBV19; size: NA; CDR3: CASSVGTGQPSTDTQYF; DNA: TGTGCCAGTAGTGTAGGGACAGGTCAACCTAGCACAGATACGCAGTATTTT
J: TRBJ1-2; D: TRBD1; V: TRBV6-5; size: NA; CDR3: CASTTGAHYGYTF; DNA: TGTGCCAGCACCACAGGGGCGCACTATGGCTACACCTTC
J: TRBJ2-3; D: NA; V: TRBV7-9; size: few; CDR3: CASSSIAGLSDTQYF; DNA: TGTGCCAGCAGCTCCATAGCAGGGTTATCAGATACGCAGTATTTT